This T cell receptor beta chain was recovered during a study of blood T cell repertoires in COVID-19. Study as a whole: Acute and convalescent COVID-19 samples came from the United States, Italy and Spain. T cells, B-cell-depleted T cells, or PBMCs provided the cDNA or gDNA that served as material.

Source study methods: Scientists estimated how many nucleated cells there were by amplifying reference gene primers. Sequenced by immunoSEQ multiplex PCR; TCRdb stores in-frame clones only, minus some. V, J and clone size were drawn from that table, and D and trimming were deduced from the DNA. The table lists 280,000 or so clones, roughly four fifths of them singletons. This clone came up a few times. V was shortened by 5 bases and J by 5 bases, with 12 bases between the two germline ends. CDR3 length: 13 amino acids. Germline CDR1 reads LNHDA; CDR2 reads SQIVND (reference sequence). The source material was peripheral blood. The receptor was isolated from a woman aged 45-60 years who had recovered from COVID-19. The V call is TRBV19, the J call TRBJ1-2; maybe TRBD1 (6 bases). The DNA of the CDR3 is TGTGCCAGTAGTTCACAGGGTAGTTATGGCTACACCTTC. Its protein product is CASSSQGSYGYTF.